A single sample gave rise to the 14 T cell receptor beta chains below, sequenced in a study of cytomegalovirus exposure and HLA in healthy donors. PCR primers comprised 60 Vbeta and 13 Jbeta primers. Sequenced by immunoSEQ multiplex PCR; TCRdb stores in-frame clones only, minus some. Of some 120,000 clones in the sample, around 82% were seen once. Sequencing input: PBMCs. These receptors originate from a female donor in good health and CMV-seronegative.

The chain is built from TRBV11-1 and TRBJ2-7, with 10 bases identical to TRBD1. Germline CDR1 and CDR2: SGHAT and FQDESV (reference sequence). V shed 3 bases, J shed 4 bases, and the junction held 6 bases outside the gene matches. The length of the CDR3 is 15 residues. The CDR3 DNA reads as TGTGCCAGCAGCTTCGAGGGACAGGGGAATTACGAGCAGTACTTC. It codes for CASSFEGQGNYEQYF. Looking up the rest from reference TRBV11-1 and TRBJ2-7 gives the full variable domain: EAEVAQSPRYKITEKSQAVAFWCDPISGHATLYWYRQILGQGPELLVQFQDESVVDDSQLPKDRFSAERLKGVDSTLKIQPAELGDSAMYLCASSFEGQGNYEQYFGPGTRLTVT.

The CDR3 DNA follows: TGTGCCAGCAGCTTAGTGGCCCAGGGAGCTTTCTTT. This gives the protein CASSLVAQGAFF. V and J are TRBV11-1 and TRBJ1-1, with a tentative D call TRBD1 (5 bases). CDR1 is SGHAT, CDR2 FQDESV, per germline (reference sequence). The CDR3 is 12 amino acids. Trimming shortened V by 1 base and J by 10 bases, and 10 bases separated the two germline ends. The variable domain in full, with the rest retrieved from reference TRBV11-1 and TRBJ1-1, is EAEVAQSPRYKITEKSQAVAFWCDPISGHATLYWYRQILGQGPELLVQFQDESVVDDSQLPKDRFSAERLKGVDSTLKIQPAELGDSAMYLCASSLVAQGAFFGQGTRLTVV.

This clone appeared once. The J gene is TRBJ2-7, the V gene TRBV7-9, with D hard to call. The CDR3 sequence is 12 residues long. V was cut by 1 base and J by 3 bases, with 4 bases left in between. Germline CDR1 is SEHNR and CDR2 is FQNEAQ (reference sequence). This CDR3 is CASSLDYYEQYF. In nucleotides, the CDR3 is TGTGCCAGCAGCTTAGACTACTACGAGCAGTACTTC.

The chain carries TRBV5-6 and TRBJ1-3; the D gene is possibly TRBD1 (6 bases). The germline V and J ends were trimmed by 3 bases and 0 bases, with 7 bases remaining between them. The CDR3 extends over 14 amino acids. Germline-derived CDR1 and CDR2 are SGHDT and YYEEEE. The CDR3 coding sequence is TGTGCCAGCAGCTACAGGGCCTCTGGAAACACCATATATTTT. Its protein product is CASSYRASGNTIYF.

The gene calls are TRBV2 and TRBJ2-1; D is uncertain. The V gene's germline CDR1 is SNHLY and CDR2 FYNNEI. This CDR3 has 13 residues. The V end was cut by 9 bases, the J end by 5 bases, with 14 bases between. Here the CDR3 DNA reads TGTGCCAGTGAGCGTAACTTAAACAATGAGCAGTTCTTC. This sequence encodes CASERNLNNEQFF. The whole variable domain, remainder taken from reference TRBV2 and TRBJ2-1, is EPEVTQTPSHQVTQMGQEVILRCVPISNHLYFYWYRQILGQKVEFLVSFYNNEISEKSEIFDDQFSVERPDGSNFTLKIRSTKLEDSAMYFCASERNLNNEQFFGPGTRLTVL.

The chain has TRBV2 and TRBJ2-3, with 7 positions matching TRBD2. V trimming: 6 bases; J trimming: 5 bases; junction bases outside the gene matches: 11. The length of the CDR3 is 15 residues. Germline V gene sequence: CDR1 SNHLY, CDR2 FYNNEI. Here the CDR3 DNA reads TGTGCCAGCAGCCCCGTGGGCGGGGGAGAAGATACGCAGTATTTT. As protein: CASSPVGGGEDTQYF.

The chain recombines TRBV23-1 with TRBJ2-1; tentative D call: TRBD2 (5 bases). TRBV23-1 is assigned to the ORF class and has an uncertain function. The CDR3 spans 15 residues. V was trimmed by 8 bases and J by 4 bases, leaving 18 bases between them. The CDR3 DNA sequence: TGCGCCAGCGTACCGAGGGTGGGGTTATACAATGAGCAGTTCTTC. Amino acid sequence: CASVPRVGLYNEQFF.

The rearrangement links TRBV15 to TRBJ1-5; no firm D call. The germline gives CDR1 LNHNV, CDR2 YYDKDF (reference sequence). V was trimmed by 1 base and J by 1 base, leaving 8 bases between them. This CDR3 has 15 amino acids. The CDR3 region has the DNA TGTGCCACCAGCAGAGGGAGGGAGAGCAATCAGCCCCAGCATTTT. It is translated as CATSRGRESNQPQHF. The variable domain in full, with the rest retrieved from reference TRBV15 and TRBJ1-5, is DAMVIQNPRYQVTQFGKPVTLSCSQTLNHNVMYWYQQKSSQAPKLLFHYYDKDFNNEADTPDNFQSRRPNTSFCFLDIRSPGLGDTAMYLCATSRGRESNQPQHFGDGTRLSIL.

This clone appeared once. J is TRBJ2-7 and V is TRBV2; 10 bases fit TRBD2. The ends lost 7 bases at V and 2 bases at J; junction bases unmatched: 5. Germline V CDR1 and CDR2: SNHLY, FYNNEI. This CDR3 region has 14 residues. CDR3 protein: CASTTSGVTYEQYF. CDR3 coding DNA: TGTGCCAGCACCACTAGCGGGGTAACCTACGAGCAGTACTTC.

V usage is TRBV6-1 and J usage is TRBJ1-5; D is undetermined. The CDR3 spans 14 residues. Germline V gives CDR1 MNHNS, CDR2 SASEGT. Between the trimmed V and J ends, which lost 4 bases and 5 bases, there was a span of 12 bases. The CDR3 sequence is CASSGSRMDQPQHF. CDR3 DNA: TGTGCCAGCAGTGGTTCGAGGATGGATCAGCCCCAGCATTTT.

This chain connects TRBV5-1 to TRBJ1-1; D ambiguous. From germline, CDR1 is SGHRS and CDR2 YFSETQ. The CDR3 totals 13 residues. V dropped 0 bases and J dropped 2 bases, with 5 bases sitting between them. The CDR3 nucleotides read TGCGCCAGCAGCTTGGTAGTTAACACTGAAGCTTTCTTT. This gives the protein CASSLVVNTEAFF.

This clone was observed a single time. The rearrangement links TRBV2 to TRBJ1-6; D unresolved. CDR1 is SNHLY and CDR2 is FYNNEI in the germline V gene. The CDR3 has 14 residues. The ends were cut back, 3 bases at V and 7 bases at J, with 10 bases in the middle. CDR3 bases: TGTGCCAGCAGTGACTTCAGGTCCAATTCACCCCTCCACTTT. Translation gives CASSDFRSNSPLHF.

A single count supports this clone. This CDR3 reads CASSLDQTSGSLDEQYF. CDR3 nucleotides: TGTGCCAGCAGCTTAGATCAGACTAGCGGGAGTCTCGACGAGCAGTACTTC. The chain employs TRBV11-2 and TRBJ2-5; 12 nucleotides match TRBD2. The J call is in doubt because the DNA end fits TRBJ2-7 better. Germline CDR1 SGHAT, CDR2 FQNNGV. There are 17 residues in the CDR3.

This chain joins TRBV27 and TRBJ2-7; 10 nucleotides line up with TRBD2. Germline CDR1 and CDR2: MNHEY and SMNVEV (reference sequence). The CDR3 contains 16 residues. V dropped 6 bases and J dropped 4; count of bases not matched to a gene: 12. The CDR3 is CASSRTPSGGRYEQYF. The CDR3, as DNA: TGTGCCAGCAGCCGAACCCCTAGCGGGGGCCGGTACGAGCAGTACTTC.